This T cell receptor beta chain was sequenced during a study of blood T cell repertoires in COVID-19. Study overall: T cells, B-cell-depleted T cells, or PBMCs supplied cDNA or gDNA.

Original processing methods: By means of reference gene primer amplification, nucleated cell counts were estimated. Only in-frame clones appear in the TCRdb table, and some are missing; sequencing was by immunoSEQ multiplex PCR. That table is the source of V, J and clone size, and D and trimming were worked out from the DNA. The sample yields roughly 220,000 clones, 75% to 85% seen once. This clone was detected only once. CDR1 is LGHNA, CDR2 YNFKEQ, per germline. The V and J ends lost 5 bases and 9 bases, in that order; junction bases with no gene match: 16. The CDR3 is made up of 17 amino acids. The TCR was taken from a middle-aged woman who had recovered from COVID-19. The sequenced sample consisted of peripheral blood. This rearrangement joins TRBV4-2 to TRBJ2-1, with 10 nucleotides matching TRBD2. The CDR3 DNA reads as TGTGCCAGCAGCAATCAGGGAGTACTAGCGGGGTCCGGTGAGCAGTTCTTC. Protein: CASSNQGVLAGSGEQFF.